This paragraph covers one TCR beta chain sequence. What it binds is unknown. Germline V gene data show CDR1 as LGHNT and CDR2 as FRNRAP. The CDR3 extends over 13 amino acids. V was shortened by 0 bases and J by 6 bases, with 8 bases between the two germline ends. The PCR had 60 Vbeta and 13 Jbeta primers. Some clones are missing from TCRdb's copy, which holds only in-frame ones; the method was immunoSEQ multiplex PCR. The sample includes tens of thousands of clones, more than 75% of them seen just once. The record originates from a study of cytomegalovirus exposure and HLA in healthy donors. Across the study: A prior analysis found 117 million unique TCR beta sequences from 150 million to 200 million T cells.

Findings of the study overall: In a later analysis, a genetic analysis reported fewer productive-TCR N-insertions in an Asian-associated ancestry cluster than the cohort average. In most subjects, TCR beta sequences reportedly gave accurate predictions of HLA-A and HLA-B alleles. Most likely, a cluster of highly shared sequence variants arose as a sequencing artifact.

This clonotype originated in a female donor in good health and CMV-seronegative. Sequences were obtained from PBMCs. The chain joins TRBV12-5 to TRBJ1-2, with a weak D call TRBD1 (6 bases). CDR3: CASGLVEGDGYTF. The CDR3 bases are TGTGCTAGTGGTTTGGTTGAGGGGGATGGCTACACCTTC.